The 27 T cell receptor beta chains below were found in one sample sequenced in a study of shared clonotypes between healthy human individuals. Repertoires were generated with immunoSEQ multiplex PCR, while TCRdb's copy carries only in-frame clones and drops some. This sample carries 600,000 to 750,000 clones, around 77% of them seen once, and the ten largest clones take more than 1.5%. Source material: memory CD4+ T cells sorted from blood. Specified subset: CD45RA-negative fraction. These receptors all come from a woman in her 30s in good health.

This clone was seen only a few times. CDR3 sequence reads: CAVGGRESNTGELFF. The DNA for the CDR3 is TGCGCCGTTGGGGGGCGAGAATCGAACACCGGGGAGCTGTTTTTT. The chain joins TRBV5-1 to TRBJ2-2; D may be TRBD1 or TRBD2 (6 bases each). Germline loops: CDR1 SGHRS, CDR2 YFSETQ. V was cut by 10 bases and J by 0 bases, with 16 bases left in between. This CDR3 region has 15 residues.

V and J are TRBV11-3 and TRBJ2-1; the D is unclear. The germline V and J ends were trimmed by 5 bases and 2 bases, with 13 bases remaining between them. Germline V gene sequence: CDR1 SGHNT, CDR2 YENEEA. The CDR3 has 15 residues. DNA for the CDR3: TGTGCCAGCAGCCCCGTAAATACGCCCTACAATGAGCAGTTCTTC. It specifies CASSPVNTPYNEQFF.

The chain carries TRBV25-1 and TRBJ2-1; 8 nucleotides agree with TRBD2. The V and J ends lost 4 bases and 4 bases, in that order; junction bases with no gene match: 9. CDR1 and CDR2 (germline): MGHDK, SYGVNS. The CDR3 has 16 amino acids. CDR3 nucleotides: TGTGCCAGCAGTGGACGAGCGGGAGAGACATACAATGAGCAGTTCTTC. Residues: CASSGRAGETYNEQFF.

The CDR3 spells CASSIRRTDTQYF. The CDR3 DNA follows: TGTGCCAGTAGTATACGAAGGACAGATACGCAGTATTTT. The chain has TRBV19 and TRBJ2-3, with D hard to call. Germline CDR1 LNHDA, CDR2 SQIVND (reference sequence). This CDR3 is built from 13 residues. V lost 2 bases to trimming and J lost 3 bases, with 6 bases between them.

V gene TRBV7-2 combines with J gene TRBJ2-3, with 10 bases identical to TRBD2. The V gene end was trimmed by 1 base and the J gene end by 2 bases; junction bases not matched to a gene: 12. The germline CDR1 and CDR2 sequences are SGHTA and FQGNSA. This CDR3 is built from 19 residues. In DNA, the CDR3 is TGTGCCAGCAGCTTAGGGTCTGGCGTAGCGGGAGGCCACACAGATACGCAGTATTTT. It translates to CASSLGSGVAGGHTDTQYF.

This clone was counted only a few times. V is TRBV5-1 and J is TRBJ1-3, with D possibly TRBD1 on 5 matching bases. Germline loops: CDR1 SGHRS, CDR2 YFSETQ. CDR3 size: 14 residues. V lost 0 bases to trimming and J lost 4 bases, with 8 bases between them. CDR3 coding DNA: TGCGCCAGCAGCTTGGACAGGTCCGGAAACACCATATATTTT. It is translated as CASSLDRSGNTIYF.

J is TRBJ2-1 and V is TRBV9; 10 bases align to TRBD2. The V gene's germline CDR1 is SGDLS and CDR2 YYNGEE. The CDR3 length is 17 residues. The V and J ends lost 3 bases and 5 bases, in that order; junction bases with no gene match: 11. The CDR3: CASSAHPSGSANNEQFF. CDR3 in DNA: TGTGCCAGCAGCGCCCACCCTAGCGGGAGCGCTAACAATGAGCAGTTCTTC.

The V gene is TRBV6-6, the J gene TRBJ2-7; D is possibly TRBD2 (6 bases). This CDR3 spans 16 amino acids. Germline lookup yields CDR1 MNHNY and CDR2 SVGAGI (reference sequence). Trimming stripped 5 bases from V and 7 bases from J, with 24 bases between. The CDR3 reads CASSGGTFLERGEQYF. The CDR3, as DNA: TGTGCCAGCAGTGGGGGGACTTTCCTCGAGAGAGGTGAGCAGTACTTC.

The gene calls are TRBV5-6 and TRBJ1-5; TRBD1 is a possible D gene (5 bases). The CDR3 is 16 amino acids. The ends were cut back, 3 bases at V and 7 bases at J, with 20 bases in the middle. Germline V gives CDR1 SGHDT, CDR2 YYEEEE. The CDR3 spells CASSSLEAGEEQPQHF. The CDR3 DNA reads as TGTGCCAGCAGCTCGCTAGAAGCGGGGGAAGAACAGCCCCAGCATTTT.

The chain joins TRBV28 to TRBJ2-7; 10 bases are a match to TRBD2. CDR3 length: 16 amino acids. Germline lookup yields CDR1 MDHEN and CDR2 SYDVKM. V lost 3 bases to trimming and J lost 4 bases; unmatched junction nucleotides: 9. This CDR3 is CASSLGGLAGEYEQYF. The DNA of the CDR3 is TGTGCCAGCAGTTTGGGCGGGCTAGCGGGAGAGTACGAGCAGTACTTC.

The table lists this clone with a few counts. J is TRBJ2-3 and V is TRBV19; the D gene is possibly TRBD1 (6 bases). CDR1 and CDR2 (germline): LNHDA, SQIVND (reference sequence). The CDR3 is 14 residues long. With 6 bases removed from V and 8 bases from J, the gap between germline ends came to 18 bases. CDR3: CASSAGVDLGTQYF. The CDR3 nucleotides read TGTGCCAGTAGCGCAGGGGTAGATTTAGGTACGCAGTATTTT.

The V gene is TRBV27, the J gene TRBJ2-7, with TRBD2 identical over 12 bases. With V trimmed by 5 bases and J by 7 bases, 30 bases remained unmatched. The length of the CDR3 is 22 residues. Germline V gives CDR1 MNHEY, CDR2 SMNVEV (reference sequence). CDR3 sequence reads: CASSPPVRGGRLAGAESDEQYF. The CDR3 DNA is TGTGCCAGCAGTCCCCCCGTCCGAGGGGGGAGACTAGCGGGAGCTGAATCGGATGAGCAGTACTTC.

The chain has TRBV7-9 and TRBJ1-2, with unresolved D. This CDR3 comprises 14 residues. From germline, CDR1 is SEHNR and CDR2 FQNEAQ (reference sequence). V lost 6 bases and J 7 bases, leaving 18 bases between the germline ends. CDR3 sequence: CASRPGGGKVGYTF. Here the CDR3 DNA reads TGTGCCAGCAGACCCGGAGGAGGGAAGGTTGGCTACACCTTC. The full variable domain, in which reference TRBV7-9 and TRBJ1-2 provide the parts outside the CDR3, is DTGVSQNPRHKITKRGQNVTFRCDPISEHNRLYWYRQTLGQGPEFLTYFQNEAQLEKSRLLSDRFSAERPKGSFSTLEIQRTEQGDSAMYLCASRPGGGKVGYTFGSGTRLTVV.

Comment on this clone: This specimen includes other DNA sequences encoding the same CDR3. The chain joins TRBV28 to TRBJ1-1; tentatively, D is TRBD1 (5 bases). CDR3 size: 13 residues. V lost 6 bases and J lost 3, with 11 bases in between. Germline loops: CDR1 MDHEN, CDR2 SYDVKM. The CDR3 sequence: CASRLMGDTEAFF. CDR3 DNA: TGTGCCAGCAGGTTGATGGGGGACACTGAAGCTTTCTTT.

This chain joins TRBV5-1 and TRBJ2-7; TRBD1 might be the D (5 bases). V was pared by 0 bases and J by 1 base, with 8 bases between. CDR3 length equals 14 residues. Germline CDR1 reads SGHRS; CDR2 reads YFSETQ. The CDR3 loop reads CASSLETVSYEQYF. The DNA for the CDR3 is TGCGCCAGCAGCTTGGAGACAGTTTCCTACGAGCAGTACTTC.

The chain is built from TRBV30 and TRBJ1-5; D is undetermined. Germline CDR1 reads GTSNPN; CDR2 reads SVGIG (reference sequence). The CDR3 covers 15 residues. V was clipped by 1 base and J by 1 base, with 11 bases between them. The CDR3 DNA sequence: TGTGCCTGGAGTGGGGGAGGAGGGAGCAATCAGCCCCAGCATTTT. Its translation is CAWSGGGGSNQPQHF.

Turning to this clone: At one end, the junction sequence differs from germline, possibly due to a read error. This specimen includes other DNA sequences encoding the same CDR3. The rearrangement links TRBV18 to TRBJ2-1; D is perhaps TRBD2 (5 bases). The length of the CDR3 is 15 residues. CDR1 is KGHSH and CDR2 is LQKENI in the germline V gene. The CDR3 is CASSPGLANKNEQFF. The CDR3 nucleotides read TGTGCCAGCTCACCAGGCCTAGCTAATAAAAATGAGCAATTCTTC.

This rearrangement joins TRBV27 to TRBJ1-3, with 7 bases matching TRBD1. The V segment lost 2 bases and the J segment 7 bases; nucleotides outside the gene matches: 5. There are 14 residues in the CDR3. Per the germline V gene, CDR1 is MNHEY and CDR2 is SMNVEV (reference sequence). Here the CDR3 DNA reads TGTGCCAGCAGTTTACGGCAGGGGGTTAACACCATATATTTT. This sequence encodes CASSLRQGVNTIYF.

Written as DNA, the CDR3 is TGTGCCTGGAGTGTATTCCGGAACACTGAAGCTTTCTTT. As protein: CAWSVFRNTEAFF. This chain uses TRBV30 with TRBJ1-1; no definite D call. CDR1 is GTSNPN, CDR2 SVGIG, per germline (reference sequence). The CDR3 is 13 residues long. V was pared by 0 bases and J by 1 base, with 6 bases between.

The chain recombines TRBV7-9 with TRBJ2-6, with a weak D call TRBD1 (6 bases). Per the germline V gene, CDR1 is SEHNR and CDR2 is FQNEAQ (reference sequence). V was pared by 2 bases and J by 4 bases, with 9 bases between. This CDR3 is built from 15 residues. Written as DNA, the CDR3 is TGTGCCAGCAGCTTATCAGGGGTCGGGGCCAACGTCCTGACTTTC. Translating gives CASSLSGVGANVLTF.

The chain combines TRBV7-8 with TRBJ2-1, with 12 bases aligning to TRBD2. From germline, CDR1 is SGHVS and CDR2 FQNEAQ. CDR3 length: 16 residues. The V gene end was trimmed by 5 bases and the J gene end by 8 bases; junction bases not matched to a gene: 10. The CDR3 DNA reads TGTGCCAGCAGCCACCAAGGACTAGCGGGATTGCATGAGCAGTTCTTC. As protein: CASSHQGLAGLHEQFF.

This clone was observed once. This chain connects TRBV6-1 to TRBJ2-3, with 12 bases lining up with TRBD2. CDR1 is MNHNS, CDR2 SASEGT, per germline. CDR3 size: 16 residues. V was clipped by 4 bases and J by 5 bases; unmatched bases: 7. In DNA form, the CDR3 reads TGTGCCAGCAGTGTCCGACTAGCGGGGGTTGGAGATACGCAGTATTTT. Protein product: CASSVRLAGVGDTQYF.

V and J are TRBV11-2 and TRBJ2-7, with TRBD2 matching over 10 bases. CDR3 size: 15 residues. V shed 5 bases, J shed 4 bases, and the junction held 8 bases outside the gene matches. CDR1 is SGHAT, CDR2 FQNNGV, per germline. CDR3 loop: CASSQRGGGRYEQYF. The CDR3 DNA is TGTGCCAGCAGCCAGCGGGGGGGAGGGCGGTACGAGCAGTACTTC.

This chain links TRBV11-2 with TRBJ1-1; TRBD1 is a possible D gene (6 bases). CDR3 length: 16 amino acids. Germline CDR1 reads SGHAT; CDR2 reads FQNNGV. V lost 5 bases, J lost 4 bases, and 20 bases lay in between. DNA of the CDR3: TGTGCCAGCAGCCCACGTACCTCACAGGGAGGCACTGAAGCTTTCTTT. Residues: CASSPRTSQGGTEAFF.

This clone appeared once. V is TRBV11-2 and J is TRBJ1-1; D unclear. The CDR3 has 14 residues. V lost 5 bases and J 5 bases, leaving 15 bases between the germline ends. The germline gives CDR1 SGHAT, CDR2 FQNNGV. In DNA, the CDR3 is TGTGCCAGCAGCCCCGAGGTCGGGGTTACTGAAGCTTTCTTT. It codes for CASSPEVGVTEAFF.

The chain recombines TRBV18 with TRBJ2-2; D gene uncertain. V was clipped by 4 bases and J by 7 bases, with 7 bases between them. CDR1 KGHSH and CDR2 LQKENI come from the germline V gene. This CDR3 has 12 amino acids. This chain's CDR3 is CASSLELGELFF. The CDR3 DNA reads TGTGCCAGCTCACTGGAACTCGGGGAGCTGTTTTTT. The complete variable domain, with remaining parts taken from reference TRBV18 and TRBJ2-2, reads NAGVMQNPRHLVRRRGQEARLRCSPMKGHSHVYWYRQLPEEGLKFMVYLQKENIIDESGMPKERFSAEFPKEGPSILRIQQVVRGDSAAYFCASSLELGELFFGEGSRLTVL.

About this clone itself: Other nucleotide sequences from this sample produce the same CDR3. The genes are TRBV28 and TRBJ2-7; TRBD1 matches 8 bases. Germline assignment: CDR1 MDHEN and CDR2 SYDVKM. The V and J ends lost 6 bases and 3 bases, in that order; junction bases with no gene match: 4. The CDR3 extends over 13 amino acids. CDR3 sequence: CASSSGQGYEQYF. The CDR3 DNA reads TGTGCCAGCAGCTCCGGACAGGGCTACGAGCAGTACTTC.